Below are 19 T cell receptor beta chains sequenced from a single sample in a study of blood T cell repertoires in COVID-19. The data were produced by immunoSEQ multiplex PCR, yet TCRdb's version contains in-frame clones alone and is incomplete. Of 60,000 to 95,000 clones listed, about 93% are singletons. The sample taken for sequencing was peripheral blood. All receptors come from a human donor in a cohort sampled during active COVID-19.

CDR3 in DNA: TGTGCCAGCAGCTTAGCGATGTCTGGTGGGCAGACCCAGTACTTC. It specifies CASSLAMSGGQTQYF. The genes are TRBV7-6 and TRBJ2-5; D gene uncertain. The CDR3 contains 15 residues. Germline CDR1 SGHVS, CDR2 FNYEAQ. Trimming removed 0 bases from V and 6 bases from J, with 14 bases in between.

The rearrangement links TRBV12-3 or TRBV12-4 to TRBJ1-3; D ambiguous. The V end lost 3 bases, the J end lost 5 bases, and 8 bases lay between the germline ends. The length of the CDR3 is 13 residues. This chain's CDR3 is CASSFVRRNTIYF. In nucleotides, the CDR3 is TGTGCCAGCAGTTTCGTCCGTCGAAACACCATATATTTT.

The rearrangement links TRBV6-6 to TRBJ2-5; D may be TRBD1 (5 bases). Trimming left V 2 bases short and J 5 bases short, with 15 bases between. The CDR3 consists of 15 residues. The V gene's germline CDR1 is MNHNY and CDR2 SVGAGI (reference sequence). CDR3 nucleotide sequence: TGTGCCAGCAGTTACATCCCAGGGCCTGGGGAGACCCAGTACTTC. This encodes CASSYIPGPGETQYF.

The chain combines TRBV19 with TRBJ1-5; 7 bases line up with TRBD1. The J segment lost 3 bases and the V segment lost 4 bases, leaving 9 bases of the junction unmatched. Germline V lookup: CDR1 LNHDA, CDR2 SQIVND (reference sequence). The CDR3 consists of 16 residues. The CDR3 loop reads CASSTDRDLDNQPQHF. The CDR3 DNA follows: TGTGCCAGTAGTACCGACAGGGACTTGGACAATCAGCCCCAGCATTTT.

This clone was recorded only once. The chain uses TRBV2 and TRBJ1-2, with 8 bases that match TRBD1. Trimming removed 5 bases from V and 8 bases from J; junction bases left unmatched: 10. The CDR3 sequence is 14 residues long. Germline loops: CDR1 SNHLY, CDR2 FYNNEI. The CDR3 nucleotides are TGTGCCAGCAGTTTAGGCCAGGGGGCGCGAGGCTACACCTTC. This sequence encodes CASSLGQGARGYTF. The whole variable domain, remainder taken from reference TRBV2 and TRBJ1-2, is EPEVTQTPSHQVTQMGQEVILRCVPISNHLYFYWYRQILGQKVEFLVSFYNNEISEKSEIFDDQFSVERPDGSNFTLKIRSTKLEDSAMYFCASSLGQGARGYTFGSGTRLTVV.

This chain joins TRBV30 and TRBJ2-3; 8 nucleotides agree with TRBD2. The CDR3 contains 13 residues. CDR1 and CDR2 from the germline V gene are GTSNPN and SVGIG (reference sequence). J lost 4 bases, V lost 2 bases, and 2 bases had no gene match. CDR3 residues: CAWSSGLADTQYF. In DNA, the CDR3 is TGTGCCTGGAGTTCGGGACTAGCAGATACGCAGTATTTT. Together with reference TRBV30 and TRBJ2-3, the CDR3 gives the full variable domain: SQTIHQWPATLVQPVGSPLSLECTVEGTSNPNLYWYRQAAGRGLQLLFYSVGIGQISSEVPQNLSASRPQDRQFILSSKKLLLSDSGFYLCAWSSGLADTQYFGPGTRLTVL.

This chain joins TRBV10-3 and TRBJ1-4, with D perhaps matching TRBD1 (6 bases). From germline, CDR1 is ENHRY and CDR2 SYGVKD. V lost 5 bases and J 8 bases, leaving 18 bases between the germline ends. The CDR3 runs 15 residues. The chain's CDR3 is CAISQNQYTGEKLFF. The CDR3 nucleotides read TGTGCCATCAGTCAAAACCAGTACACAGGGGAAAAACTGTTTTTT.

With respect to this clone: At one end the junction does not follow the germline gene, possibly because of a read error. The chain's CDR3 is CASSLDRGHETQYF. In nucleotides, the CDR3 is TGTGCCAGCAGTTTGGACAGGGGGCATGAGACCCAGTACTTC. The rearrangement uses TRBV5-4 and TRBJ2-5, with 11 bases matching TRBD1. Per the germline V gene, CDR1 is SGHNT and CDR2 is YYREEE (reference sequence). CDR3 size: 14 residues. Supplemented by reference TRBV5-4 and TRBJ2-5, the full variable domain reads ETGVTQSPTHLIKTRGQQVTLRCSSQSGHNTVSWYQQALGQGPQFIFQYYREEENGRGNFPPRFSGLQFPNYSSELNVNALELDDSALYLCASSLDRGHETQYFGPGTRLLVL.

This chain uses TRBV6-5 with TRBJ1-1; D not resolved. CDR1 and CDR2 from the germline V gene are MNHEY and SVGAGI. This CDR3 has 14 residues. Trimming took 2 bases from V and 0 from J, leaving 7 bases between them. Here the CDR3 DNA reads TGTGCCAGCAGTTACGCAGTGGTGAACACTGAAGCTTTCTTT. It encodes CASSYAVVNTEAFF.

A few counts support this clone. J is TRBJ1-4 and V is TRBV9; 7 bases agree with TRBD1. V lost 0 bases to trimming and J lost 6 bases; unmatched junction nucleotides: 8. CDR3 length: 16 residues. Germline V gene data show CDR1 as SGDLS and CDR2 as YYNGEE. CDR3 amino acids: CASSVDGNRGYEKLFF. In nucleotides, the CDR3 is TGTGCCAGCAGCGTAGATGGTAACAGGGGATATGAAAAACTGTTTTTT.

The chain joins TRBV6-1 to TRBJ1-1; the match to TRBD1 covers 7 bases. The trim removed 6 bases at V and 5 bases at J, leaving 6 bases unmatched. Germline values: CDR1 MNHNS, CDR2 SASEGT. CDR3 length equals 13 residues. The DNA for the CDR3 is TGTGCCAGCAGGCTACAGGGGCGAACTGAAGCTTTCTTT. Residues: CASRLQGRTEAFF.

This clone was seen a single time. CDR3 DNA sequence: TGTGCCAGCATGGGGTCACGAGGGATCGGTGAAAAACTGTTTTTT. Protein product: CASMGSRGIGEKLFF. The chain joins TRBV6-5 to TRBJ1-4; D is uncertain. Germline assignment: CDR1 MNHEY and CDR2 SVGAGI. This CDR3 has 15 amino acids. Trimming took off 7 bases at V and 7 bases at J, with 19 bases between the two ends.

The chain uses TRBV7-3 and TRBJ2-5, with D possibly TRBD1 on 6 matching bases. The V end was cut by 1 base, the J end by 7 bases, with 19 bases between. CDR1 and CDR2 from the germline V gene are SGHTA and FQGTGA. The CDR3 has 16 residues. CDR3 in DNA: TGTGCCAGCAGCTTAATGGGGCCCAGAGAGACAGGGACCCAGTACTTC. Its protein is CASSLMGPRETGTQYF.

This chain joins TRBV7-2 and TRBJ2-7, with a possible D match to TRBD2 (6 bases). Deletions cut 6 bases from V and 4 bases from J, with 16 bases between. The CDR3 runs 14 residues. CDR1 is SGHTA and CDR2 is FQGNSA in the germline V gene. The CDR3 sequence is CASRPGGTVYEQYF. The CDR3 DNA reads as TGTGCCAGCAGGCCTGGCGGGACCGTTTACGAGCAGTACTTC.

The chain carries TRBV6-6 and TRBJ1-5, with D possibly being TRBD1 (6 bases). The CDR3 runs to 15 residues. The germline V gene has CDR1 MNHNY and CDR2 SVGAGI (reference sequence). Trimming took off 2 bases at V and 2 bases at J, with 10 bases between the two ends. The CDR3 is CASSYLQGGNQPQHF. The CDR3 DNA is TGTGCCAGCAGTTACCTACAGGGAGGCAATCAGCCCCAGCATTTT.

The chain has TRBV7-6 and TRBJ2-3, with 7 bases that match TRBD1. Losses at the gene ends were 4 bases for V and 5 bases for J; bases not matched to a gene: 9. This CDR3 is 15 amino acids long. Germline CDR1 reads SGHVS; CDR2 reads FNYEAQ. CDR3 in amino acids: CASSYLDRAGDTQYF. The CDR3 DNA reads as TGTGCCAGCAGCTATTTAGACAGGGCAGGAGATACGCAGTATTTT. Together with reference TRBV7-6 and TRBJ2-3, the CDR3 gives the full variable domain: GAGVSQSPRYKVTKRGQDVALRCDPISGHVSLYWYRQALGQGPEFLTYFNYEAQQDKSGLPNDRFSAERPEGSISTLTIQRTEQRDSAMYRCASSYLDRAGDTQYFGPGTRLTVL.

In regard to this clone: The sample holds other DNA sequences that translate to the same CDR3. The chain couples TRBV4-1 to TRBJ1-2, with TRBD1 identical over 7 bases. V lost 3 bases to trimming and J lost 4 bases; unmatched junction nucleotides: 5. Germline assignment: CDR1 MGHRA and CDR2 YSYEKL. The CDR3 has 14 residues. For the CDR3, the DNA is TGCGCCAGCAGCCACCCACAGGGGAGCTATGGCTACACCTTC. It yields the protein CASSHPQGSYGYTF.

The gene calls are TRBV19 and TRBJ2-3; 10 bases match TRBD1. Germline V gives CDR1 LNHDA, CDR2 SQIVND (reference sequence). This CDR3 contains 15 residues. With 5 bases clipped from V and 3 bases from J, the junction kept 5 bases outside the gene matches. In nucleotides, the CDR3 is TGTGCCAGTAGTTCTGGACAGGGGGATACAGATACGCAGTATTTT. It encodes CASSSGQGDTDTQYF.

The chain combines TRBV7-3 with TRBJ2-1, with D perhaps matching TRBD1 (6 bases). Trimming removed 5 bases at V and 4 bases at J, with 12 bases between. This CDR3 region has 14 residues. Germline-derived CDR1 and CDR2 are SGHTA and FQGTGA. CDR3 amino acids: CASSPRQDYNEQFF. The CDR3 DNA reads TGTGCCAGCAGCCCTAGACAGGATTACAATGAGCAGTTCTTC. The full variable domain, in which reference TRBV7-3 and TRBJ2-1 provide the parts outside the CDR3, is GAGVSQTPSNKVTEKGKYVELRCDPISGHTALYWYRQSLGQGPEFLIYFQGTGAADDSGLPNDRFFAVRPEGSVSTLKIQRTERGDSAVYLCASSPRQDYNEQFFGPGTRLTVL.